The 4 T cell receptor beta chains given below trace back to one sample, sequenced in a study of Graves' ophthalmopathy and Graves' hyperthyroidism. Beta-chain TCR CDR3 regions were amplified from RNA transcripts. RT-PCR with HTBI primers came first, then second-round multiplex PCR. TCRdb re-derived calls from the multiplex PCR reads in MiXCR, one entry per CDR3 protein. The sample lists about 220,000 distinct CDR3 sequences, 20% to 25% occurring once. The sequenced sample consisted of peripheral blood. These receptors all stem from a woman aged 50 to 60 with Graves' ophthalmopathy.

A note on this clonotype: A read error may be the cause here, since a much bigger clone is one base away. V usage is TRBV19 and J usage is TRBJ2-2; D might be TRBD1 or TRBD2, each matching 5 bases. The CDR3 is 13 residues long. Germline V CDR1 and CDR2: LNHDA, SQIVND (reference sequence). The V gene lost 11 bases and the J gene lost 5 bases, with 15 bases spanning the gap. The CDR3 loop reads CASRDDLTGELFF. In DNA form, the CDR3 reads TGTGCCTCCCGGGACGATTTGACCGGGGAGCTGTTTTTT.

This chain links TRBV27 with TRBJ2-7, with 9 bases fitting TRBD2. Germline V lookup: CDR1 MNHEY, CDR2 SMNVEV (reference sequence). V lost 3 bases to trimming and J lost 5 bases; unmatched junction nucleotides: 5. The CDR3 runs to 14 residues. The DNA of the CDR3 is TGTGCCAGCAGTTTCCCGGGACTAGCCAACGAGCAGTACTTC. Amino acid sequence: CASSFPGLANEQYF.

With regard to this clonotype: The conserved phenylalanine or tryptophan normally closing the CDR3 is absent here, so this likely arose from a read error. The gene calls are TRBV12-3 or TRBV12-4 and TRBJ2-7; 7 positions agree with TRBD2. The CDR3 contains 16 residues. J lost 4 bases, V lost 5 bases, and 14 bases had no gene match. DNA of the CDR3: TGTGCCAGCAGTCAAGAGGGAGGGCCGCGGGATTACGAGCAGTACCTC. It is translated as CASSQEGGPRDYEQYL.

Many counts were recorded for this clonotype. The CDR3 nucleotides read TGTGCCAGCAGCTACGGACGGTTACAAGAGACCCAGTACTTC. Translating it yields CASSYGRLQETQYF. The chain couples TRBV9 to TRBJ2-5; D remains ambiguous. The CDR3 is made up of 14 amino acids. V dropped 4 bases and J dropped 2 bases, with 12 bases sitting between them. Germline lookup yields CDR1 SGDLS and CDR2 YYNGEE.